The rows below give T cell receptor beta chains drawn from one sample of a study of long-term antiretroviral therapy in people with HIV. Measured with immunoSEQ multiplex PCR; TCRdb has only the in-frame clones, and not every one. Of 30,000 to 40,000 clones detected, about four fifths appear once; the ten largest clones hold 3.4%. The input for sequencing was unsorted PBMCs, taken 3 years after starting antiretroviral therapy. These receptor sequences come from a man in his fifties or sixties with HIV. CDR3s include the opening cysteine and the closing phenylalanine or tryptophan. A D gene is named only where the DNA matches it firmly.

j_call	cdr3_length	v_call	d_call	cdr3_aa
TRBJ2-2	16	TRBV2	TRBD2	CASTPTSGSRTGELFF
TRBJ2-1	14	TRBV5-1	TRBD2	CASSQGLAGGEQFF
TRBJ1-2	17	TRBV21-1	.	CASSKIGGDRWTGGYTF
TRBJ2-7	14	TRBV5-1	.	CASSLELVPYEQYF
TRBJ2-2	13	TRBV19	TRBD2	CASRRGGTGELFF
TRBJ2-7	15	TRBV4-3	.	CASSNMVGAGYEQYF
TRBJ2-7	14	TRBV28	.	CASSLAGPPYEQYF
TRBJ2-7	14	TRBV5-8	.	CASSLQGKGYEQYF
TRBJ2-2	17	TRBV4-3	.	CASSQEVRSQGAGELFF
TRBJ1-2	14	TRBV4-3	.	CASSQEVSGHGYTF
TRBJ2-3	12	TRBV27	.	CASRGALDTQYF
TRBJ2-1	15	TRBV18	.	CASSEQAFSYNEQFF
TRBJ1-1	12	TRBV19	.	CASSILRGEAFF
TRBJ2-7	15	TRBV5-1	.	CASSPGQIESYEQYF
TRBJ2-3	17	TRBV25-1	TRBD1	CASSEIDHGQVPDTQYF
TRBJ2-7	12	TRBV27	TRBD2	CASRGGLHEQYF
TRBJ2-2	15	TRBV4-3	.	CASRVVGADTGELFF
TRBJ2-6	15	TRBV29-1	TRBD1	CSVSTGGTGANVLTF
TRBJ2-1	15	TRBV5-1	.	CASSLNGRGNNEQFF
TRBJ2-5	15	TRBV4-2	TRBD1	CASSQTGWVQETQYF
TRBJ2-7	12	TRBV18	.	CASSSVSYEQYF
TRBJ2-7	11	TRBV28	.	CASRSLWEQYF
TRBJ1-3	14	TRBV6-6	.	CASSYSRTGNTIYF
TRBJ2-3	13	TRBV5-4	.	CASSPGGSDTQYF
TRBJ1-1	13	TRBV25-1	.	CASSESMNTEAFF
TRBJ2-1	17	TRBV7-9	TRBD1	CASSLGFSGTGYNEQFF